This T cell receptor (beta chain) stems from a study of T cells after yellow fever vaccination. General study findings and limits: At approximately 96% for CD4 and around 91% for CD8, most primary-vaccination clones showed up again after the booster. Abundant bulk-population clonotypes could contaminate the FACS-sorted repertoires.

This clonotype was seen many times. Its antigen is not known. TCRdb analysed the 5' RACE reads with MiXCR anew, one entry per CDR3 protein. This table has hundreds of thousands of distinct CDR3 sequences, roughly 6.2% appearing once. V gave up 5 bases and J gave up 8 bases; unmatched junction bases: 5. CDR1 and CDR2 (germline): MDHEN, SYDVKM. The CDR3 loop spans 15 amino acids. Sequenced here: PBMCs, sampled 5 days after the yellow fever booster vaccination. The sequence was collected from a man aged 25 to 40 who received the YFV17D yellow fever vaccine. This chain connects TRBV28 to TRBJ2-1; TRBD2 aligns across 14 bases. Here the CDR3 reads CASSRGLAGGDEQFF. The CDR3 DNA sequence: TGTGCCAGCAGTAGAGGACTAGCGGGAGGCGATGAGCAGTTCTTC.